This T cell receptor beta chain came from a study of cytomegalovirus exposure and HLA in healthy donors. PCR primers comprised 60 Vbeta and 13 Jbeta primers. Per the original data handling: Unique TCR beta chains numbered approximately 80 million in a later analysis, with 10 million to 14 million shared. Sequencing used immunoSEQ multiplex PCR; TCRdb keeps in-frame clones, though not all of them. The DNA gave D and trimming, while V, J and clone size come from that table. Of 150,000 to 200,000 clones listed, under 85% are singletons. The CDR3 contains 15 residues. J lost 8 bases, V lost 5 bases, and 10 bases had no gene match. Germline CDR1 reads SGHVS; CDR2 reads FQNEAQ.

Sequenced: PBMCs. V gene TRBV7-8 combines with J gene TRBJ1-2, with 11 positions matching TRBD1. The TCR comes from a female donor in good health and CMV-seronegative. The CDR3 sequence is CASSENGQGAEGYTF. The CDR3 DNA sequence: TGTGCCAGCAGCGAGAATGGACAGGGGGCTGAAGGCTACACCTTC.